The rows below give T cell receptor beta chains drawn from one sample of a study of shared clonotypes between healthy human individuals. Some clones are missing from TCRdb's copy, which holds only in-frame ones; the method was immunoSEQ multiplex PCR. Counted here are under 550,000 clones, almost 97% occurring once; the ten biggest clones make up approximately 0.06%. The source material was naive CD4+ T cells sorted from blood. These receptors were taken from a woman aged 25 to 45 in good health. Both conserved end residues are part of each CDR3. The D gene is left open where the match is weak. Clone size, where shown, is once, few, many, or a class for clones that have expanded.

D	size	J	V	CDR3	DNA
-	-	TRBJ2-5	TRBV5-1	CASSRTKQETQYF	TGCGCCAGCAGCCGGACTAAACAAGAGACCCAGTACTTC
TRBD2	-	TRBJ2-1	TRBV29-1	CSVERLAGGRFNEQFF	TGCAGCGTTGAAAGGTTAGCGGGAGGCCGCTTCAATGAGCAGTTCTTC
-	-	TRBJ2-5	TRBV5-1	CASSTRAAGMGETQYF	TGCGCCAGCAGCACCCGTGCGGCAGGGATGGGAGAGACCCAGTACTTC
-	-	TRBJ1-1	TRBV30	CAWRTRGGNTEAFF	TGTGCCTGGAGAACTCGGGGGGGGAACACTGAAGCTTTCTTT
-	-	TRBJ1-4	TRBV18	CASSPLGVRANEKLFF	TGTGCCAGCTCACCACTCGGGGTACGGGCTAATGAAAAACTGTTTTTT
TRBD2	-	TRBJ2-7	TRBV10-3	CAISELAGGEQYF	TGTGCCATCAGTGAATTAGCGGGAGGGGAGCAGTACTTC
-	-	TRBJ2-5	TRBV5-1	CASSLVSGGAYQETQYF	TGCGCCAGCAGCTTGGTATCCGGCGGGGCGTACCAAGAGACCCAGTACTTC
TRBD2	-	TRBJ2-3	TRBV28	CASRVAGARTDTQYF	TGTGCCAGCAGAGTAGCGGGAGCTCGCACAGATACGCAGTATTTT
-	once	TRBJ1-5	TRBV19	CASSQRVAQPQHF	TGTGCCAGTAGTCAAAGGGTAGCGCAGCCCCAGCATTTT
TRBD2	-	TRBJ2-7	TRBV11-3	CASSFSGTSGSYEQYF	TGTGCCAGCAGCTTCTCCGGGACTAGCGGCTCCTACGAGCAGTACTTC
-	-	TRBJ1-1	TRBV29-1	CSVRFEAFF	TGCAGCGTTAGATTTGAAGCTTTCTTT
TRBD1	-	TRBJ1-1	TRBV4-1	CASSQNKPGQGKNTEAFF	TGCGCCAGCAGCCAAAACAAACCGGGACAGGGTAAGAACACTGAAGCTTTCTTT
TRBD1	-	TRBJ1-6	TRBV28	CASSSGQGFGPLHF	TGTGCCAGCAGTTCAGGACAGGGGTTTGGTCCCCTCCACTTT
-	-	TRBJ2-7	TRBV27	CASSLIWEREQYF	TGTGCCAGCAGTTTAATATGGGAGCGCGAGCAGTACTTC
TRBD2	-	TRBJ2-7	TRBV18	CASSPPGLAGVYEQYF	TGTGCCAGCTCACCGCCGGGACTAGCGGGAGTATACGAGCAGTACTTC
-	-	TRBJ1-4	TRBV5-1	CASTPGLGSEKLFF	TGCGCCAGCACACCAGGGCTGGGGAGCGAAAAACTGTTTTTT
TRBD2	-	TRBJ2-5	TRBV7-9	CASSPGLENQEAQYF	TGTGCCAGCAGCCCCGGACTAGAAAACCAAGAGGCCCAGTACTTC
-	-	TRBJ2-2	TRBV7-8	CASSLIELTGELFF	TGTGCCAGCAGCTTAATAGAATTAACCGGGGAGCTGTTTTTT
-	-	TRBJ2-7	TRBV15	CATSRDWGREQYF	TGTGCCACCAGCAGAGATTGGGGGCGCGAGCAGTACTTC
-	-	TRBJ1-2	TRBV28	CASVGMTEPFWGYTF	TGTGCCAGCGTGGGGATGACCGAGCCCTTTTGGGGCTACACCTTC
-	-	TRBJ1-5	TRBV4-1	CASSSPGEGGYNQPQHF	TGCGCCAGCAGCTCTCCAGGGGAGGGAGGATACAATCAGCCCCAGCATTTT
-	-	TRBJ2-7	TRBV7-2	CASSPGGGPTYEQYF	TGTGCCAGCAGCCCAGGTGGCGGGCCCACCTACGAGCAGTACTTC
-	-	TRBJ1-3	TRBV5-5	CASSWDAALFSGNTIYF	TGTGCCAGCAGCTGGGACGCTGCCCTATTCTCTGGAAACACCATATATTTT
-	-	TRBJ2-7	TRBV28	CASSFMSSYEQYF	TGTGCCAGCAGTTTCATGAGCTCCTACGAGCAGTACTTC
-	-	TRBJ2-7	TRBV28	CASSIRESEQYF	TGTGCCAGCAGCATAAGGGAATCCGAGCAGTACTTC
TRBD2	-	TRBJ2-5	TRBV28	CASSPTSGREKTQYF	TGTGCCAGCAGTCCGACTAGCGGGAGGGAAAAGACCCAGTACTTC
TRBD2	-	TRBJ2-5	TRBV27	CASSPLSGRDGETQYF	TGTGCCAGCAGTCCACTCAGCGGGAGAGATGGGGAGACCCAGTACTTC
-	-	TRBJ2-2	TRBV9	CASSVAQGSGELFF	TGTGCCAGCAGCGTAGCGCAGGGTTCCGGGGAGCTGTTTTTT
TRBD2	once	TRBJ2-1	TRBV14	CASSHPGWAGAGNEQFF	TGTGCCAGCAGCCACCCCGGTTGGGCGGGAGCCGGCAATGAGCAGTTCTTC
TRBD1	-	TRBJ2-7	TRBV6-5	CASSYSVQGAYEQYF	TGTGCCAGCAGTTACTCCGTCCAGGGGGCTTACGAGCAGTACTTC
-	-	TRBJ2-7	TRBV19	CASRDRYYEQYF	TGTGCCAGTAGGGACAGATACTACGAGCAGTACTTC